Listed below are T cell receptor beta chains from one sample, sequenced in a study of PD-1 blockade in classical Hodgkin lymphoma. Profiled with immunoSEQ multiplex PCR; TCRdb holds only in-frame clones, not every one. Found here are fewer than 3,500 clones, roughly three quarters of them singletons; the top ten hold roughly 30%. Sequenced material: CD8+ T cells from blood, taken before the fourth cycle of nivolumab. These receptor sequences come from a human donor with classical Hodgkin lymphoma. CDR3s include the opening cysteine and the closing phenylalanine or tryptophan. A D gene is named only where the DNA matches it firmly. For some rows the clone size is stated as once, few or many, or as a class when expanded; others skip it.

J: TRBJ2-7; D: .; length: 13; V: TRBV19; size: few; DNA: TGTGCCAGTAGTACCGACAGGTTCCACGAGCAGTACTTC; CDR3: CASSTDRFHEQYF
J: TRBJ2-3; D: TRBD2; length: 16; V: TRBV6-1; size: .; DNA: TGTGCCAGCAGTGCAGGAGCGGGAGGGCCCCCAGATACGCAGTATTTT; CDR3: CASSAGAGGPPDTQYF
J: TRBJ2-2; D: TRBD1; length: 16; V: TRBV2; size: .; DNA: TGTGCCAGCAGCGAGACCGGGACAGGGGTCACCGGGGAGCTGTTTTTT; CDR3: CASSETGTGVTGELFF
J: TRBJ2-7; D: .; length: 15; V: TRBV9; size: once; DNA: TGTGCCAGCAGCGTAGCTGGCCGGGGGGCCGACGAGCAGTACTTC; CDR3: CASSVAGRGADEQYF
J: TRBJ2-1; D: .; length: 18; V: TRBV15; size: .; DNA: TGTGCCACCAGCAGAAAGAGTGGACAGTCCAGCTCCTACAATGAGCAGTTCTTC; CDR3: CATSRKSGQSSSYNEQFF
J: TRBJ2-7; D: TRBD1; length: 14; V: TRBV10-3; size: few; DNA: TGTGCCATCAGTGCACCGACAGGGTCGTACGAGCAGTACTTC; CDR3: CAISAPTGSYEQYF
J: TRBJ2-2; D: .; length: 13; V: TRBV6-5; size: .; DNA: TGTGCCAGCAGTTACGTTACCACCGGGGAGCTGTTTTTT; CDR3: CASSYVTTGELFF
J: TRBJ1-1; D: .; length: 12; V: TRBV29-1; size: .; DNA: TGCAGCGGCTTTTGGAGGAACACTGAAGCTTTCTTT; CDR3: CSGFWRNTEAFF
J: TRBJ2-7; D: TRBD2; length: 15; V: TRBV19; size: .; DNA: TGTGCCAGTACCCCGGGACTAGGCCCCTCCGTAGAGCAGTACTTC; CDR3: CASTPGLGPSVEQYF
J: TRBJ1-2; D: .; length: 13; V: TRBV9; size: .; DNA: TGTGCCAGCAGCCTGGGACTAGCCTATGGCTACACCTTC; CDR3: CASSLGLAYGYTF
J: TRBJ2-1; D: TRBD2; length: 17; V: TRBV5-1; size: .; DNA: TGCGCCAGCAGCTCGGAACCGGGACTAGCGGGATACAATGAGCAGTTCTTC; CDR3: CASSSEPGLAGYNEQFF
J: TRBJ1-5; D: TRBD1; length: 15; V: TRBV10-1; size: few; DNA: TGCGCCAGCAGTGAGACAGGGGAGTCAGAGCAGCCCCAGCATTTT; CDR3: CASSETGESEQPQHF
J: TRBJ2-7; D: .; length: 11; V: TRBV5-6; size: .; DNA: TGTGCCAGCAGCTTCGGCCCCGAGCAGTACTTC; CDR3: CASSFGPEQYF
J: TRBJ1-1; D: TRBD1; length: 15; V: TRBV11-2; size: .; DNA: TGTGCCAGCAGCTTAGAGACAGGGTATTTTACTGAAGCTTTCTTT; CDR3: CASSLETGYFTEAFF
J: TRBJ2-7; D: .; length: 15; V: TRBV27; size: .; DNA: TGTGCCAGCAGTTTATCTTCCGGCGGATTAGTCGAGCAGTACTTC; CDR3: CASSLSSGGLVEQYF
J: TRBJ1-5; D: TRBD1; length: 15; V: TRBV27; size: .; DNA: TGTGCCAGCAGTTCCCGACAGGGTAGCAATCAGCCCCAGCATTTT; CDR3: CASSSRQGSNQPQHF
J: TRBJ2-7; D: .; length: 11; V: TRBV29-1; size: few; DNA: TGCAGCGTTGTAGGGTCAGGAGGGGAGTACTTC; CDR3: CSVVGSGGEYF
J: TRBJ2-7; D: TRBD2; length: 18; V: TRBV10-1; size: .; DNA: TGCGCCAGCAGTGAGTCCCTAGCGGGAAAACCCGTATCCTACGAGCAGTACTTC; CDR3: CASSESLAGKPVSYEQYF
J: TRBJ2-7; D: TRBD2; length: 14; V: TRBV5-8; size: few; DNA: TGTGCCAGCAGCCTGACTAGCGGGACGGACGAGCAGTACTTC; CDR3: CASSLTSGTDEQYF
J: TRBJ2-1; D: TRBD1; length: 17; V: TRBV27; size: .; DNA: TGTGCCAGCAGTCCAGGGGGCGGAGGGAGCTCCTACAATGAGCAGTTCTTC; CDR3: CASSPGGGGSSYNEQFF
J: TRBJ2-5; D: .; length: 14; V: TRBV2; size: few; DNA: TGTGCCAGCAGGCGACGGGGAAACCAAGAGACCCAGTACTTC; CDR3: CASRRRGNQETQYF
J: TRBJ2-2; D: TRBD2; length: 15; V: TRBV9; size: .; DNA: TGTGCCAGCAGCGGGGCTAGCGGGAGCCCCGGGGAGCTGTTTTTT; CDR3: CASSGASGSPGELFF
J: TRBJ2-7; D: .; length: 13; V: TRBV6-1; size: few; DNA: TGTGCCAGCAGTGAAGAAGGAGGGGGCGCCCTTATCTTC; CDR3: CASSEEGGGALIF
J: TRBJ2-1; D: .; length: 14; V: TRBV6-1; size: .; DNA: TGTGCCAGCAGTGAAGACAGCTCCTACAATGAGCAGTTCTTC; CDR3: CASSEDSSYNEQFF
J: TRBJ1-2; D: .; length: 11; V: TRBV29-1; size: .; DNA: TGCAGCGTCATCTCCAGGGAAGGCTACACCTTC; CDR3: CSVISREGYTF
J: TRBJ2-1; D: TRBD2; length: 15; V: TRBV7-7; size: few; DNA: TGTGCTAGCAGCTTGACTAGCGACACCTACAATGAGCAGTTCTTC; CDR3: CASSLTSDTYNEQFF
J: TRBJ2-3; D: .; length: 15; V: TRBV27; size: .; DNA: TGTGCCAGCAGGTTCAGCGGTAGTCCCACAGATACGCAGTATTTT; CDR3: CASRFSGSPTDTQYF
J: TRBJ1-1; D: TRBD1; length: 13; V: TRBV30; size: .; DNA: TGTGCCTGGGGAGAGGGGGCGGGCACTGAAGCTTTCTTT; CDR3: CAWGEGAGTEAFF
J: TRBJ2-7; D: TRBD2; length: 15; V: TRBV2; size: .; DNA: TGTGCCAGCAAGGCGGGAGGGCCAATAGTCAACGAGCAGTACTTC; CDR3: CASKAGGPIVNEQYF
J: TRBJ2-1; D: .; length: 10; V: TRBV10-2; size: .; DNA: TGCGCCAGCGGGGCCCCGAAGCAGTTCTTC; CDR3: CASGAPKQFF
J: TRBJ1-3; D: .; length: 14; V: TRBV9; size: .; DNA: TGTGCCAGCAGCGGGGGACTCTCTGGAAACACCATATATTTT; CDR3: CASSGGLSGNTIYF
J: TRBJ2-2; D: .; length: 14; V: TRBV19; size: once; DNA: TGTGCCAGTACCAATAGGAATAATCCCGGGGAGCTGTTTTTT; CDR3: CASTNRNNPGELFF
J: TRBJ2-2; D: .; length: 15; V: TRBV6-6; size: .; DNA: TGTGCCAGCAGCCTTAACAGCGGGAACACCGGGGAGCTGTTTTTT; CDR3: CASSLNSGNTGELFF
J: TRBJ2-7; D: .; length: 12; V: TRBV13; size: medium-sized; DNA: TGTGCCAGCAGCTTAGCAAGTATCGAGCAGTACTTC; CDR3: CASSLASIEQYF
J: TRBJ2-3; D: TRBD2; length: 16; V: TRBV28; size: .; DNA: TGTGCCAGCAGTAGTATAACGCGGGAGAATTCAGATACGCAGTATTTT; CDR3: CASSSITRENSDTQYF
J: TRBJ2-7; D: .; length: 13; V: TRBV27; size: .; DNA: TGTGCCAGCAGTTATGTAGGATCCTACGAGCAGTACTTC; CDR3: CASSYVGSYEQYF
J: TRBJ2-5; D: TRBD2; length: 16; V: TRBV6-1; size: few; DNA: TGTGCCAGCAGTGAAGCGACCAGCGGGGTACAAGAGACCCAGTACTTC; CDR3: CASSEATSGVQETQYF
J: TRBJ1-1; D: .; length: 12; V: TRBV28; size: .; DNA: TGTGCCAGCAGTTTATGGAACACTGAAGCTTTCTTT; CDR3: CASSLWNTEAFF
J: TRBJ2-7; D: .; length: 14; V: TRBV5-1; size: .; DNA: TGCGCCAGCAGCTTGGCAACAGAATCCTACGAGCAGTACTTC; CDR3: CASSLATESYEQYF
J: TRBJ1-2; D: .; length: 17; V: TRBV10-3; size: .; DNA: TGTGCCATCAGGGCCTTTTTGATAGGGGATCTTCACTATGGCTACACCTTC; CDR3: CAIRAFLIGDLHYGYTF
J: TRBJ2-5; D: .; length: 15; V: TRBV15; size: .; DNA: TGTGCCACCAGTGGCTCGGAGGGGTACCAAGAGACCCAGTACTTC; CDR3: CATSGSEGYQETQYF
J: TRBJ1-2; D: .; length: 16; V: TRBV9; size: .; DNA: TGTGCCAGCAGCGTAGTAGAGGGGGACACTCTTTATGGCTACACCTTC; CDR3: CASSVVEGDTLYGYTF
J: TRBJ2-1; D: TRBD2; length: 13; V: TRBV28; size: .; DNA: TGTGCCAGCAGAGTAGCGGGAGGAGGTGAGCAGTTCTTC; CDR3: CASRVAGGGEQFF
J: TRBJ2-1; D: .; length: 14; V: TRBV28; size: .; DNA: TGTGCCAGCAGTCCTATTCTCTTGGGCAATGAGCAGTTCTTC; CDR3: CASSPILLGNEQFF
J: TRBJ2-1; D: .; length: 16; V: TRBV7-6; size: .; DNA: TGTGCCAGCAGCTTTGGTCAAGGGCCCCCCTACAATGAGCAGTTCTTC; CDR3: CASSFGQGPPYNEQFF
J: TRBJ2-3; D: TRBD1; length: 17; V: TRBV11-2; size: .; DNA: TGTGCCAGCAGCTTCCGGTTGACAGGGGCAGGCACAGATACGCAGTATTTT; CDR3: CASSFRLTGAGTDTQYF
J: TRBJ1-6; D: .; length: 15; V: TRBV27; size: .; DNA: TGTGCCAGCAGTTCCGGGGGTTCAAGTAATTCACCCCTCCACTTT; CDR3: CASSSGGSSNSPLHF
J: TRBJ2-3; D: .; length: 11; V: TRBV25-1; size: large; DNA: TGTGCCAGTACTGCGGGGGATACGCAGTATTTT; CDR3: CASTAGDTQYF
J: TRBJ2-7; D: .; length: 15; V: TRBV19; size: .; DNA: TGTGCCAGTAGAAGGGAAGCGGCAGGGTCGTACGAGCAGTACTTC; CDR3: CASRREAAGSYEQYF